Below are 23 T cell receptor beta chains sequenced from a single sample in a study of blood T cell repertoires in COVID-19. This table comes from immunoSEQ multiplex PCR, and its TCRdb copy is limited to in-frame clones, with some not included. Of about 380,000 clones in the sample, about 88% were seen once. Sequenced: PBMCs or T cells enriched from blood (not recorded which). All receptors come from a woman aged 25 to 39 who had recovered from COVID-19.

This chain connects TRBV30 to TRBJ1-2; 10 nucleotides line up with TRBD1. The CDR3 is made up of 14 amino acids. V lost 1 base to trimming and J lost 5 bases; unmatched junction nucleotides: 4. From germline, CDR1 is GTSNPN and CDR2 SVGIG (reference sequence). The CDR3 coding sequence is TGTGCCTGGAGTGCCAGACAGGGGGCTTATGGCTACACCTTC. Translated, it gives CAWSARQGAYGYTF. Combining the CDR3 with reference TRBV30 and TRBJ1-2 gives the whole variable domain SQTIHQWPATLVQPVGSPLSLECTVEGTSNPNLYWYRQAAGRGLQLLFYSVGIGQISSEVPQNLSASRPQDRQFILSSKKLLLSDSGFYLCAWSARQGAYGYTFGSGTRLTVV.

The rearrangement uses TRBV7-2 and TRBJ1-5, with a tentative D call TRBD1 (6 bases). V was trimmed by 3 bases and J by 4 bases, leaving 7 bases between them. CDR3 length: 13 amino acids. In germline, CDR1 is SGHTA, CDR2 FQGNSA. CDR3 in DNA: TGTGCCAGCAGCTTTACAGGGAATCAGCCCCAGCATTTT. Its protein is CASSFTGNQPQHF.

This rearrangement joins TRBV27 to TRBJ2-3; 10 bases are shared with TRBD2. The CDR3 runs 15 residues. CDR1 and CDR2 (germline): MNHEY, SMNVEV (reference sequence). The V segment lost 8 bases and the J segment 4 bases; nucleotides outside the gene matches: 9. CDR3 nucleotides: TGTGCCAGCGGGAAAGCGGGGGGGCTTCCAGATACGCAGTATTTT. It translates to CASGKAGGLPDTQYF.

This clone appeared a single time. CDR3 amino acids: CSVDDTEAFF. The CDR3 DNA reads TGCAGCGTTGACGACACTGAAGCTTTCTTT. V gene TRBV29-1 combines with J gene TRBJ1-1; D uncertain. V dropped 3 bases and J dropped 3 bases, with 2 bases sitting between them. The CDR3 runs 10 residues. CDR1 is SQVTM, CDR2 ANQGSEA, per germline.

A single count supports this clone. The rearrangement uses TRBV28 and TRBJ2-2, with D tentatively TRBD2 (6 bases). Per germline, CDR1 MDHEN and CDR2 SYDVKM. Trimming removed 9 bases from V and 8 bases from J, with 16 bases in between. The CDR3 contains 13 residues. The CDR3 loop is CASCSAAGGELFF. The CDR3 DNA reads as TGTGCCAGTTGCTCGGCGGCGGGGGGGGAGCTGTTTTTT.

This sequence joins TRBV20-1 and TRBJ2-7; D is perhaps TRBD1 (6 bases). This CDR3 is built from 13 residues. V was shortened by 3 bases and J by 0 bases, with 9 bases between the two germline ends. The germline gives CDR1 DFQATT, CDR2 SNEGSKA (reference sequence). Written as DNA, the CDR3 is TGCAGTGCTAGTCAGGGGAGCTCCTACGAGCAGTACTTC. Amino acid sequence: CSASQGSSYEQYF.

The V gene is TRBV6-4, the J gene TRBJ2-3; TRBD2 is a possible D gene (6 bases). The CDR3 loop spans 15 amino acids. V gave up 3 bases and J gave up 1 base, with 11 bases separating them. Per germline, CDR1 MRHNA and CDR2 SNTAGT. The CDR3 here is CASSEGRGGTDTQYF. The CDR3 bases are TGTGCCAGCAGTGAAGGGCGGGGAGGCACAGATACGCAGTATTTT.

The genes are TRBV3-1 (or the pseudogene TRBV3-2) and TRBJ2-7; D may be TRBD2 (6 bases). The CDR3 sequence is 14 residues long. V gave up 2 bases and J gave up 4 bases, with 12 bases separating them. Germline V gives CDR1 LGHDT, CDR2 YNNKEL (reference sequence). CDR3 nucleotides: TGTGCCAGCAGCCAATCGGGAGACTCTTACGAGCAGTACTTC. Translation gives CASSQSGDSYEQYF.

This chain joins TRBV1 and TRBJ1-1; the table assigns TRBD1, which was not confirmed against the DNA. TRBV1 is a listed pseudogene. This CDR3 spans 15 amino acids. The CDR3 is CTSRLWPGDYTEAFF. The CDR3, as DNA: TGCACCAGCAGGCTATGGCCAGGGGATTACACTGAAGCTTTCTTT.

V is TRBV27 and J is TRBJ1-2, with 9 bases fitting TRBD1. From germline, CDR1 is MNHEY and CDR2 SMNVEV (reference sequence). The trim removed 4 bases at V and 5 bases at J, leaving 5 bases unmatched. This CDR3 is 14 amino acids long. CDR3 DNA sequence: TGTGCCAGCAGTTCCACAGGGGGCGAATATGGCTACACCTTC. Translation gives CASSSTGGEYGYTF.

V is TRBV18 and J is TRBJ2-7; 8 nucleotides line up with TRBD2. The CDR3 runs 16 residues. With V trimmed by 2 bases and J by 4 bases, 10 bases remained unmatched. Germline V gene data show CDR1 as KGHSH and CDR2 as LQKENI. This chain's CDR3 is CASSPSGVAGLYEQYF. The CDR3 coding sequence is TGTGCCAGCTCACCATCTGGGGTAGCGGGATTATACGAGCAGTACTTC.

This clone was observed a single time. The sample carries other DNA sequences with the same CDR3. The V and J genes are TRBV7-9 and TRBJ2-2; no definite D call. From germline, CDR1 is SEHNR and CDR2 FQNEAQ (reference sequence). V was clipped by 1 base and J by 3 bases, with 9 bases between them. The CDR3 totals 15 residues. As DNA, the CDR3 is TGTGCCAGCAGCTTAGGAGGCGGAGACACCGGGGAGCTGTTTTTT. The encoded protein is CASSLGGGDTGELFF.

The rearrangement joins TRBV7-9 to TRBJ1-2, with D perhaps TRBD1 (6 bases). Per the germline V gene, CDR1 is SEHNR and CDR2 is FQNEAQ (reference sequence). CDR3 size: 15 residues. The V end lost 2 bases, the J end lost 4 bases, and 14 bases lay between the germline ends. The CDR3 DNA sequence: TGTGCCAGCAGCTTACAGGGGCCCCTAGGCTATGGCTACACCTTC. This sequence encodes CASSLQGPLGYGYTF.

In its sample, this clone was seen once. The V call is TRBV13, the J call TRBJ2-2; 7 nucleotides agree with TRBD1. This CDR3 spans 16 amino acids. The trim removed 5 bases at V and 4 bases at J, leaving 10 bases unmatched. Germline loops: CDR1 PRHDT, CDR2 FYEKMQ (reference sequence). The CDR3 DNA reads TGTGCCAGCAGCCGACATGGGGCAGGGGGCACCGGGGAGCTGTTTTTT. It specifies CASSRHGAGGTGELFF. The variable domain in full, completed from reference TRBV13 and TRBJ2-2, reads AAGVIQSPRHLIKEKRETATLKCYPIPRHDTVYWYQQGPGQDPQFLISFYEKMQSDKGSIPDRFSAQQFSDYHSELNMSSLELGDSALYFCASSRHGAGGTGELFFGEGSRLTVL.

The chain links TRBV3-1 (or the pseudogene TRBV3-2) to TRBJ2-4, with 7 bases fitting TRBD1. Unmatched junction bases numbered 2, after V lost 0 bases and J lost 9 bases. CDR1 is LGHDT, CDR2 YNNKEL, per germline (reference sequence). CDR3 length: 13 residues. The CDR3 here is CASSQEGGGIQYF. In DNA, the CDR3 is TGTGCCAGCAGCCAAGAAGGGGGCGGCATTCAGTACTTC.

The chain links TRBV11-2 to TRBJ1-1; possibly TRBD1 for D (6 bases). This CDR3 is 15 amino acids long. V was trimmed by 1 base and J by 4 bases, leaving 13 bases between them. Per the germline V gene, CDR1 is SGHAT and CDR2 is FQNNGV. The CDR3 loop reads CASSLGAGVGTEAFF. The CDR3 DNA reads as TGTGCCAGCAGCTTAGGAGCAGGGGTGGGCACTGAAGCTTTCTTT. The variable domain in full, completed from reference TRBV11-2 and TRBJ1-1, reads EAGVAQSPRYKIIEKRQSVAFWCNPISGHATLYWYQQILGQGPKLLIQFQNNGVVDDSQLPKDRFSAERLKGVDSTLKIQPAKLEDSAVYLCASSLGAGVGTEAFFGQGTRLTVV.

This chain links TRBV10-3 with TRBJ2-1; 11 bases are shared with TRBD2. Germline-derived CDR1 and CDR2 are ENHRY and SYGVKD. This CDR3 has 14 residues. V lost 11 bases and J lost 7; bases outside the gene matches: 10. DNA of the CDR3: TGTGCCGTCCCACTAGCGGGAGTTTGGAATGAGCAGTTCTTC. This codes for CAVPLAGVWNEQFF.

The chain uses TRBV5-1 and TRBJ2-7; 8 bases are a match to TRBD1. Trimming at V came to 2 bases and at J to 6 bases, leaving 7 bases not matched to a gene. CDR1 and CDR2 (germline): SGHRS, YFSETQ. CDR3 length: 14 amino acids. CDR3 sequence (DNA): TGCGCCAGCAGCTTTTCAGGACAGGGCATCGAGCAGTACTTC. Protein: CASSFSGQGIEQYF.

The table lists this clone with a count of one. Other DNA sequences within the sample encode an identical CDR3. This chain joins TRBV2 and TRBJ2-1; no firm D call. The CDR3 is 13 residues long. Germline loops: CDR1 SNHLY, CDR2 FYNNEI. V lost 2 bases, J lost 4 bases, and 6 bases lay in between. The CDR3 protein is CASSETGYNEQFF. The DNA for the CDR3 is TGTGCCAGCAGTGAAACGGGTTACAATGAGCAGTTCTTC.

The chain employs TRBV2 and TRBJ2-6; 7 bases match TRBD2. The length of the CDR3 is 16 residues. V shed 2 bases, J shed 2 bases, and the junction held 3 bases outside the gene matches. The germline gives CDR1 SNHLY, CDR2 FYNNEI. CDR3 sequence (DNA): TGTGCCAGCAGTGAACAGGGAGGGGCTGGGGCCAACGTCCTGACTTTC. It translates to CASSEQGGAGANVLTF.

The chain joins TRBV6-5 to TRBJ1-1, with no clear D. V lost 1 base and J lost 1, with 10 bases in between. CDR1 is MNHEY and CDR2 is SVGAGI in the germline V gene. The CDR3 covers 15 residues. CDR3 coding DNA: TGTGCCAGCAGTTACTTCGGTGATGCGAACACTGAAGCTTTCTTT. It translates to CASSYFGDANTEAFF.

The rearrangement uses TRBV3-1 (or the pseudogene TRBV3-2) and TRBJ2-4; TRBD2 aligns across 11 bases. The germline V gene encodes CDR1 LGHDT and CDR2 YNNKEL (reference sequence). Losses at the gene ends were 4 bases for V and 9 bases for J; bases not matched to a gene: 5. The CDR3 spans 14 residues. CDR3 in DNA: TGTGCCAGCAGCCTTTCTAGCGGGGGGCTCATTCAGTACTTC. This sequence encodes CASSLSSGGLIQYF.

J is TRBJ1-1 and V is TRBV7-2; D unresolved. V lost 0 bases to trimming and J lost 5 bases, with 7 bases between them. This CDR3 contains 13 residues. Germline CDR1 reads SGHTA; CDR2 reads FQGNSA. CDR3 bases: TGTGCCAGCAGCTTAGCGACGGGGACTGAAGCTTTCTTT. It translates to CASSLATGTEAFF.